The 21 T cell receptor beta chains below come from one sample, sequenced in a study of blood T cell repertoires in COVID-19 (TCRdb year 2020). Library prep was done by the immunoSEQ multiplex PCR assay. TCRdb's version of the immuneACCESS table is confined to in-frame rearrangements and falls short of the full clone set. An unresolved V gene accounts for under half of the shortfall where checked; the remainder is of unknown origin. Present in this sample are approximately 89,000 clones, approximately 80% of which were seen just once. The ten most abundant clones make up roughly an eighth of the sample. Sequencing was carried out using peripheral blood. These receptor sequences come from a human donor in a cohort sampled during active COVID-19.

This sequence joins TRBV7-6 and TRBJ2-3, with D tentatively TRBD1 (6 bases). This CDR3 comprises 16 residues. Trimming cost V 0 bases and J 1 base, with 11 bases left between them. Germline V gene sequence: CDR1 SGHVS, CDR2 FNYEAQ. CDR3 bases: TGTGCCAGCAGCTTAGCTGGCAGGGGTGGCACAGATACGCAGTATTTT. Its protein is CASSLAGRGGTDTQYF.

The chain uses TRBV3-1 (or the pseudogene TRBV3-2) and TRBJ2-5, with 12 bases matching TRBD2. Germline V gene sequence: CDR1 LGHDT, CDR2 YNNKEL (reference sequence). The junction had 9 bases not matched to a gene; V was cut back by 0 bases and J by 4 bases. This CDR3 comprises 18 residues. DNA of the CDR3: TGTGCCAGCAGCCAAGATCGCACTAGCGGGGGGCGGGGAGAGACCCAGTACTTC. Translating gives CASSQDRTSGGRGETQYF.

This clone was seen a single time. CDR3 loop: CASSLNVEPPLHF. CDR3 nucleotide sequence: TGTGCCAGCAGCTTAAATGTGGAGCCACCCCTCCACTTT. The rearrangement uses TRBV7-8 and TRBJ1-6; D gene ambiguous. V was pared by 2 bases and J by 11 bases, with 10 bases between. CDR1 SGHVS and CDR2 FQNEAQ come from the germline V gene. This CDR3 is 13 amino acids long.

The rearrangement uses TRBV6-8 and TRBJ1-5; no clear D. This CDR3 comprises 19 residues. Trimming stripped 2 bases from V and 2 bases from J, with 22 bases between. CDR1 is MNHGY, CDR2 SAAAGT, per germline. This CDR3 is CASSYPNRIAGCGNQPQHF. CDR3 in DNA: TGTGCCAGCAGTTACCCGAACCGGATCGCGGGGTGTGGCAATCAGCCCCAGCATTTT.

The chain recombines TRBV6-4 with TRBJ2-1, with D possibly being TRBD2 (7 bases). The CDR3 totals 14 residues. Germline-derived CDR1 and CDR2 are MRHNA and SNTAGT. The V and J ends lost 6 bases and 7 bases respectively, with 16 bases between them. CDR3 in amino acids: CASSLWGGLNEQFF. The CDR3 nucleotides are TGTGCCAGCAGCTTGTGGGGGGGCCTAAATGAGCAGTTCTTC.

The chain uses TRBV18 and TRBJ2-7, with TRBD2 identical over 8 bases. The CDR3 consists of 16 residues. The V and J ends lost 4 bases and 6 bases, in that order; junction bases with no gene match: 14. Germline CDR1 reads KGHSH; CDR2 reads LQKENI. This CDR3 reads CASSLHSGDGVIEQYF. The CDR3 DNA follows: TGTGCCAGCTCACTACATAGCGGGGACGGGGTAATCGAGCAGTACTTC. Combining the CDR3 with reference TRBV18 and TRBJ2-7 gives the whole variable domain NAGVMQNPRHLVRRRGQEARLRCSPMKGHSHVYWYRQLPEEGLKFMVYLQKENIIDESGMPKERFSAEFPKEGPSILRIQQVVRGDSAAYFCASSLHSGDGVIEQYFGPGTRLTVT.

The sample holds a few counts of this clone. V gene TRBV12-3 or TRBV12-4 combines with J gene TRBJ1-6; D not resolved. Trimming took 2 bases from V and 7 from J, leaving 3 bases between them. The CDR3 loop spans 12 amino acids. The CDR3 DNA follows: TGTGCCAGCAGTTTACTAAATTCACCCCTCCACTTT. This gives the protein CASSLLNSPLHF.

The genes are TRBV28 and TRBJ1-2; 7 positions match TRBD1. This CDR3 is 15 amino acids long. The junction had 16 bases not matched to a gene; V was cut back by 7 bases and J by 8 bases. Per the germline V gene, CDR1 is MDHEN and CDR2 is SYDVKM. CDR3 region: CASTNRQGALWGYTF. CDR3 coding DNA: TGTGCCAGCACCAATCGACAGGGAGCGCTATGGGGCTACACCTTC.

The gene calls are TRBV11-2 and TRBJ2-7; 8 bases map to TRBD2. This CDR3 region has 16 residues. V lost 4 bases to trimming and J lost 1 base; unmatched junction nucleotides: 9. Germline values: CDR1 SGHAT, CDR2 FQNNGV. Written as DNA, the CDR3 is TGTGCCAGCAGCTCGGGACTGGGCGGGGGGTCCTACGAGCAGTACTTC. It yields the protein CASSSGLGGGSYEQYF.

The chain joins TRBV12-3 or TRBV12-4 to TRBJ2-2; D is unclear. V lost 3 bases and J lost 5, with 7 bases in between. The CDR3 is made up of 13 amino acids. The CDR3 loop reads CASSFFRTGELFF. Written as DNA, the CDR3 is TGTGCCAGCAGTTTTTTCAGAACCGGGGAGCTGTTTTTT.

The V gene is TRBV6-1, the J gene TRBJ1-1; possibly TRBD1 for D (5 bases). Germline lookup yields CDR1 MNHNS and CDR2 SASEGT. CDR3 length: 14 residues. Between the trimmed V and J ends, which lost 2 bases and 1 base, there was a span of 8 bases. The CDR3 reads CASSEYTGNTEAFF. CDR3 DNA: TGTGCCAGCAGTGAATACACAGGGAACACTGAAGCTTTCTTT.

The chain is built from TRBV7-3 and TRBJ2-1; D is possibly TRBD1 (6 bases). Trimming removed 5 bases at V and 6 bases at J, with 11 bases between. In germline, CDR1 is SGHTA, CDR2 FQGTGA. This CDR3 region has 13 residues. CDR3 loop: CASSPNRVNEQFF. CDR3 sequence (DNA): TGTGCCAGCAGCCCGAACAGGGTCAATGAGCAGTTCTTC.

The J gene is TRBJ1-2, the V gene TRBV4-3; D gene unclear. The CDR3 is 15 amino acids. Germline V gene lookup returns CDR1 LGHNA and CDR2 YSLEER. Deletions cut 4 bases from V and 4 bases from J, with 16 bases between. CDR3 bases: TGCGCCAGCAGCCTCACCGGACCGGGGTCCTATGGCTACACCTTC. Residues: CASSLTGPGSYGYTF.

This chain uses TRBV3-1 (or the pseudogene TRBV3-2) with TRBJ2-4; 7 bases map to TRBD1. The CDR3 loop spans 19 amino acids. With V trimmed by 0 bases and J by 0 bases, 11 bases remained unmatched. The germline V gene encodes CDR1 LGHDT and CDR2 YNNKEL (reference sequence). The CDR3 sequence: CASSQERPDRNLAKNIQYF. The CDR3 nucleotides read TGTGCCAGCAGCCAAGAAAGGCCGGACAGGAACTTAGCCAAAAACATTCAGTACTTC.

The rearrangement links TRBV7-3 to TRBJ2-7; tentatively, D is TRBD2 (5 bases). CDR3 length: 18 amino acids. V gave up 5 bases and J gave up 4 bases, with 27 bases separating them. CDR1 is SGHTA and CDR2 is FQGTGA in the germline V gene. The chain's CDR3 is CASSPSQPGRLNFYEQYF. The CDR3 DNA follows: TGTGCCAGCAGCCCGTCTCAGCCGGGGAGACTTAACTTTTACGAGCAGTACTTC.

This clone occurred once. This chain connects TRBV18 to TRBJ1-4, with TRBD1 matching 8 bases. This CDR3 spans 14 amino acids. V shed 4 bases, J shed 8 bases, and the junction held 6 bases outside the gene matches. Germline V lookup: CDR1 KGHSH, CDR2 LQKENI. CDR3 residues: CASSLSTGDEKLFF. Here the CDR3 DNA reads TGTGCCAGCTCACTTTCGACAGGGGACGAAAAACTGTTTTTT.

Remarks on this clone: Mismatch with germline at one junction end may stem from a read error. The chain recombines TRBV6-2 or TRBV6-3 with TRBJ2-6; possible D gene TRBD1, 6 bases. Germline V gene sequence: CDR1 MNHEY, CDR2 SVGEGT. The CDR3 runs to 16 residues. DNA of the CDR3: TGTGCCAGCAGTTACGCCTCAGGGGAAGTTGGCAATGGCGGGTCTTTC. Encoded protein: CASSYASGEVGNGGSF.

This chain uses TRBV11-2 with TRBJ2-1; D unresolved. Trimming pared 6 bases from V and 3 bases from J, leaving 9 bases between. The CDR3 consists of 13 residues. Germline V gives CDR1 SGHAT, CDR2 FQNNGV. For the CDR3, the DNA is TGTGCCAGCAGTTATTATAGCTACAATGAGCAGTTCTTC. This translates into CASSYYSYNEQFF.

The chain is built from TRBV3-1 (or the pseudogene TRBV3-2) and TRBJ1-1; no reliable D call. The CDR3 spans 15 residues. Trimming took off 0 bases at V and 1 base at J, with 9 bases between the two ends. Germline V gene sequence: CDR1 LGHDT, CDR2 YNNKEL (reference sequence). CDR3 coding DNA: TGTGCCAGCAGCCAAGACGGGAGGCAGAACACTGAAGCTTTCTTT. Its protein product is CASSQDGRQNTEAFF.

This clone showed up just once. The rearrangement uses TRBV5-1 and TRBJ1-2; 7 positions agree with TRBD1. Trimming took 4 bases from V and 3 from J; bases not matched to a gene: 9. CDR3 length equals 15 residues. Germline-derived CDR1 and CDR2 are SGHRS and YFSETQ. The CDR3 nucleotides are TGCGCCAGCAGCATTAACAGGGGCGGCGACTATGGCTACACCTTC. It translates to CASSINRGGDYGYTF.

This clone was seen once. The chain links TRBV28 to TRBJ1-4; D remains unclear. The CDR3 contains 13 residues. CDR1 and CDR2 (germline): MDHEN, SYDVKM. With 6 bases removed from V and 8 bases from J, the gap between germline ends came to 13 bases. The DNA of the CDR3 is TGTGCCAGCAGCCTACGAACTTACGAAAAACTGTTTTTT. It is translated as CASSLRTYEKLFF. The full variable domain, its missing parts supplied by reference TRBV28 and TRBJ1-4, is DVKVTQSSRYLVKRTGEKVFLECVQDMDHENMFWYRQDPGLGLRLIYFSYDVKMKEKGDIPEGYSVSREKKERFSLILESASTNQTSMYLCASSLRTYEKLFFGSGTQLSVL.